The clone carrying this T cell receptor beta chain was seen a single time. Repertoires were generated with immunoSEQ multiplex PCR, while TCRdb's copy carries only in-frame clones and drops some. This sample has roughly 170,000 clones; 83% occur once, and the top ten carry 3.6%. After removal of 5 bases from V and 7 bases from J, the junction contained 13 bases not matched to a gene. The CDR3 extends over 15 amino acids. Germline assignment: CDR1 LNHDA and CDR2 SQIVND (reference sequence). The sample belongs to a study of blood T cell repertoires in COVID-19. The sequenced sample consisted of PBMCs or T cells enriched from blood (not recorded which). J is TRBJ1-2 and V is TRBV19; 7 nucleotides align to TRBD1. This receptor was obtained from a woman aged 50 to 60 in a cohort exposed to, infected with or recovered from COVID-19 (not recorded which). The CDR3 reads CASSHRAQGVTGYTF. The CDR3, as DNA: TGTGCCAGTAGTCATAGGGCTCAGGGGGTGACTGGCTACACCTTC. The variable domain in full, with the rest retrieved from reference TRBV19 and TRBJ1-2, is DGGITQSPKYLFRKEGQNVTLSCEQNLNHDAMYWYRQDPGQGLRLIYYSQIVNDFQKGDIAEGYSVSREKKESFPLTVTSAQKNPTAFYLCASSHRAQGVTGYTFGSGTRLTVV.